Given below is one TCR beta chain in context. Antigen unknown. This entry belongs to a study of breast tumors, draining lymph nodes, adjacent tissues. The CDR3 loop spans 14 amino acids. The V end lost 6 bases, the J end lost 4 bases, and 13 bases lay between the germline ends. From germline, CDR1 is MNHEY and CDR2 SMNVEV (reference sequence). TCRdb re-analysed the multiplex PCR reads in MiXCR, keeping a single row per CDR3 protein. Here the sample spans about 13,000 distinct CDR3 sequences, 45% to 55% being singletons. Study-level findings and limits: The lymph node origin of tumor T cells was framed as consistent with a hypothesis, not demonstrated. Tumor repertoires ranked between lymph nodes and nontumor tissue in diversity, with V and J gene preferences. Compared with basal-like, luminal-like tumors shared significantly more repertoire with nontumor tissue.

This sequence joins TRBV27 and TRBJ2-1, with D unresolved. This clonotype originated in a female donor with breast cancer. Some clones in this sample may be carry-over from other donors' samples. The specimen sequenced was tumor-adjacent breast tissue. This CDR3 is CASSRQGSYNEQFF. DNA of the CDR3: TGTGCCAGCAGCCGACAAGGCTCGTACAATGAGCAGTTCTTC.